This entry concerns a single T cell receptor beta chain. No antigen is known for it. No base quality information exists; no much larger clone differs at one position. This specimen belongs to a study of T cells in Graves' hyperthyroidism and ophthalmopathy (dated by TCRdb to 2018 to 2020). Turning to the overall study: Peripheral blood samples were taken at the time of initial diagnosis, prior to any treatment. After sampling, hyperthyroidism patients received methimazole starting at 30 mg daily, and ophthalmopathy patients received high-dose intravenous methylprednisolone. TCR V-J signatures able to tell the groups apart were searched for in a discovery cohort of 90 to 100 patients, of whom roughly 42 had Graves' ophthalmopathy and more than 55 had stable Graves' hyperthyroidism. The study also compared thyroid tissue and blood T-cell repertoires from about six Graves' hyperthyroidism patients. For training and testing, the 100 or so patients in the discovery cohort were randomly divided in a 7:3 ratio. Whether ophthalmopathy could be predicted prospectively was tested in an independent validation cohort made up of 18 hyperthyroidism patients plus 17 patients who later progressed to ophthalmopathy. According to the paper, TCR Vbeta CDR3 sequencing was carried out on some 130 peripheral blood samples, which came from approximately 43 ophthalmopathy, around 75 hyperthyroidism and about 17 progressor patients. Results the study describes overall, beyond this receptor: In validation, progression to ophthalmopathy was predicted by the model with 70.59% sensitivity and around 76% specificity, a median of roughly 6.4 months before onset. No statistical method was used to set the sample size in advance, and investigators knew the group allocation. Most expanded thyroid clonotypes (frequency above 0.001) were also detected in blood, a finding suggesting that blood repertoires may reflect thyroid immune responses. A model built on a 13 V-J signature distinguished ophthalmopathy from stable hyperthyroidism, reaching 85% to 90% sensitivity and around 81% specificity in cross-validation and 80%/75% in testing.

V drops 1 base and J drops 5 bases, leaving 13 bases in between. From its cysteine to its phenylalanine, the CDR3 spans 15 amino acids. Of the read, only the CDR3 DNA is kept; its 45 bases are in frame from base 1. Sequences LNHDA (CDR1) and SQIVND (CDR2) are obtained from the germline V gene (reference sequence). TCR beta CDR3 regions were amplified from RNA transcripts. The first round of RT-PCR for the TCR CDR3 was performed with the HTBI primer set and the Qiagen OneStep RT-PCR kit. The libraries were constructed in a second round of multiplex PCR and then size-selected and purified. Libraries were sequenced paired-end with 100 bp reads on an Illumina HiSeq2000. The source study handled its data this way. SOAPnuke was used to process the raw data, throwing out any read that contained adapters or uncalled bases, had a mean Phred below 15, or lacked an exact constant-primer or identifier match. High-quality paired reads were merged using COPE v1.2.5, and each unique nucleotide sequence was defined as a clonotype. Clonotypes were aligned to IMGT TRBV, TRBD and TRBJ reference segments using MiTCR v1.1. Only V-J combinations with frequency above 0.0001, covering about 99% of repertoires, were analysed. A TCS score was defined as the ratio between F50 (clonal expansion) and ExV (chaos), using BLOSUM62-based TCRdist between CDR3 peptides within each V-J. Welch's t-statistics and random forest reduced around 510 V-J features to fewer than 15, which were used in a naive Bayes classifier (R e1071). TCRdb trimmed the raw reads at Q25, called clones with MiXCR and kept productive beta chains. A single entry per CDR3 protein holds the most common genes and DNA from its merged rows. V and J calls and clone size were set by TCRdb, not the authors. This sample lists more than 250,000 distinct CDR3 sequences; roughly 15% were detected once. The top ten clones comprise 30% of the sample.

The hyperthyroidism patients were between 18 and 65 years old and newly diagnosed, with a disease duration of less than 2 months. The study excluded patients with uncontrolled infections, other autoimmune diseases, pregnancy or lactation. Diagnoses were based on clinical symptoms, serum thyroxine and TRAb, thyroid ultrasound and orbital computed tomography. Blood from progressor patients was collected at the time of first diagnosis with hyperthyroidism, before any ophthalmopathy symptoms had appeared. PBMCs were isolated from 8 to 10 ml of fresh peripheral blood by Ficoll-Paque density gradient centrifugation. Progressor patients were defined as those initially diagnosed with Graves' hyperthyroidism in whom ophthalmopathy developed during follow-up. Total RNA was extracted using Trizol reagent, and RNA quality was assessed on an Agilent 2100 Bioanalyzer.

Sequencing was carried out using blood. The clonotype was recovered from a woman between 50 and 59 years old with Graves' hyperthyroidism that later progressed to Graves' ophthalmopathy. The V and J segments used are TRBV19 and TRBJ2-3; no D gene call is confident. At the DNA level, the sequence is TGTGCCAGTAGTATAGCCAGGACCCGCGGAGATACGCAGTATTTT. This is translated as CASSIARTRGDTQYF.